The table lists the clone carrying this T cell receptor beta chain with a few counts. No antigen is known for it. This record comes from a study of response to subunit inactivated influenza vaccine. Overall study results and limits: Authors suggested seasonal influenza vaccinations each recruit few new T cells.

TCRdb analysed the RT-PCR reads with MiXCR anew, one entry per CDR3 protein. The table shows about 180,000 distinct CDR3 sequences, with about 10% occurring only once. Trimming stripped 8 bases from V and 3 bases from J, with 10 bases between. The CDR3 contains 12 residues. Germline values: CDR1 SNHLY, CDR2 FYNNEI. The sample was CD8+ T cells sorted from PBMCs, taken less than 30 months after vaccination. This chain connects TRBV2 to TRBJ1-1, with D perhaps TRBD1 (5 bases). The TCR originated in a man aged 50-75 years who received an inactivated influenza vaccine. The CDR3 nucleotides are TGTGCCAGCGGGGCTTTGGACACTGAAGCTTTCTTT. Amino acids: CASGALDTEAFF.